This T cell receptor beta chain was retrieved from a study of blood T cell repertoires in COVID-19. On the study more broadly: Sites across the United States, Italy and Spain contributed samples from acute and convalescent COVID-19. PBMCs, B-cell-depleted T cells, or T cells were the source of the cDNA or gDNA that made up the material.

V gave up 2 bases and J gave up 7 bases; unmatched junction bases: 7. The CDR3 totals 15 residues. Germline V gives CDR1 SGHVS, CDR2 FNYEAQ. This clone was observed once. Original processing methods: By means of reference gene primer amplification, nucleated cell counts were estimated. Generated by immunoSEQ multiplex PCR, the TCRdb table keeps only in-frame clones and is missing some. V, J and clone size are those of that table, while D and trimming were read from the DNA. This table holds about 170,000 clones, around 80% found once. V gene TRBV7-6 combines with J gene TRBJ1-4, with TRBD1 matching over 7 bases. The source material was peripheral blood. This sequence was found in a woman aged 70-85 years with acute or convalescent COVID-19. The CDR3 bases are TGTGCCAGCAGCTTACTAGGGGGCAGAGGTGAAAAACTGTTTTTT. It specifies CASSLLGGRGEKLFF. The full variable domain, completed using reference TRBV7-6 and TRBJ1-4, is GAGVSQSPRYKVTKRGQDVALRCDPISGHVSLYWYRQALGQGPEFLTYFNYEAQQDKSGLPNDRFSAERPEGSISTLTIQRTEQRDSAMYRCASSLLGGRGEKLFFGSGTQLSVL.